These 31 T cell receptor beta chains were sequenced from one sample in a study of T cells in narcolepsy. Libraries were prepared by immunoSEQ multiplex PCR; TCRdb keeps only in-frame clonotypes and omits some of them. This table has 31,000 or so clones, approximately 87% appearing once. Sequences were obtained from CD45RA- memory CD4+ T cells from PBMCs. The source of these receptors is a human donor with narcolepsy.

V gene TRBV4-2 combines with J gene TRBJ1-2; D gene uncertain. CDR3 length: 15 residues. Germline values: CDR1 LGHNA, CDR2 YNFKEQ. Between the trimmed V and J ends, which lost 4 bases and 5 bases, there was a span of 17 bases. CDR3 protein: CASSPEAEQSYGYTF. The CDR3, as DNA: TGTGCCAGCAGCCCCGAGGCGGAACAGTCATATGGCTACACCTTC.

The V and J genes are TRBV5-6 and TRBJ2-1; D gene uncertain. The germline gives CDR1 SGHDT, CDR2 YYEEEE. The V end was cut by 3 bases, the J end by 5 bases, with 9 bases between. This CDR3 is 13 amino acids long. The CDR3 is CASSSRVNNEQFF. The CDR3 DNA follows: TGTGCCAGCAGCTCCCGGGTGAACAATGAGCAGTTCTTC.

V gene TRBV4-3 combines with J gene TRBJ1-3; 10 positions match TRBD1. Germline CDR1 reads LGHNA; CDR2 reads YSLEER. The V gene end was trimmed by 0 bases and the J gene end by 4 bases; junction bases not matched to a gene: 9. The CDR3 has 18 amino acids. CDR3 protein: CASSQEGTGAKSGNTIYF. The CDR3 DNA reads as TGCGCCAGCAGCCAAGAGGGGACAGGGGCGAAATCAGGAAACACCATATATTTT.

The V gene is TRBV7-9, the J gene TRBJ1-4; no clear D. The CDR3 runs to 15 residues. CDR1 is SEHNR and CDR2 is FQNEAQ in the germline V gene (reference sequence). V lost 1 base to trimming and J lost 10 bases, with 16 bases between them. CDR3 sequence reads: CASSLDRSRFGKLFF. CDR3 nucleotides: TGTGCCAGCAGCTTAGACCGATCCCGATTCGGAAAACTGTTTTTT.

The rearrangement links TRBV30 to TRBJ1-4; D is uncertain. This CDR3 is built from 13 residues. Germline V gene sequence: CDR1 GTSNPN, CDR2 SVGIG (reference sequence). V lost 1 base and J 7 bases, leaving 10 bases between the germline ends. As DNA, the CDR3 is TGTGCCTGGAGTGACGGTAGTAGTGAAAAACTGTTTTTT. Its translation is CAWSDGSSEKLFF.

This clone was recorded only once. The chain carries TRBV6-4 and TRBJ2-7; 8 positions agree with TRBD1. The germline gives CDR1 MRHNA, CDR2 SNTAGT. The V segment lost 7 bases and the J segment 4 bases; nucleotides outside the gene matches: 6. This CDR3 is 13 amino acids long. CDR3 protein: CASIRDRPYEQYF. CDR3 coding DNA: TGTGCCAGCATCCGGGACAGGCCTTACGAGCAGTACTTC.

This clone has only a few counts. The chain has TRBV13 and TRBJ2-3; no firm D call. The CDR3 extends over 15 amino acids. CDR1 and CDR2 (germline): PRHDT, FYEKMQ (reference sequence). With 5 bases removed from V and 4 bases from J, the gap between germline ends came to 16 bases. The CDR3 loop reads CASSLRPGAPDTQYF. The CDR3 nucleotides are TGTGCCAGCAGCCTCCGCCCGGGCGCCCCAGATACGCAGTATTTT.

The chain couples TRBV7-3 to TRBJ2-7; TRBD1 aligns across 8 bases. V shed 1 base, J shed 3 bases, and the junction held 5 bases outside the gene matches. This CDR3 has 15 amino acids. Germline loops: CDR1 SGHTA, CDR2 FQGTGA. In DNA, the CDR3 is TGTGCCAGCAGCTTAATCGGGGACAGGAGCTACGAGCAGTACTTC. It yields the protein CASSLIGDRSYEQYF.

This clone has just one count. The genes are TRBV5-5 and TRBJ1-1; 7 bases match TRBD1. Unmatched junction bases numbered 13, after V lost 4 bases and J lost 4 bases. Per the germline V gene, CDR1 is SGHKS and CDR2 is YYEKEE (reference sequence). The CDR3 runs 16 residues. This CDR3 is CASSPGTVVRATEAFF. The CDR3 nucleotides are TGTGCCAGCAGCCCCGGGACAGTTGTCCGGGCCACTGAAGCTTTCTTT.

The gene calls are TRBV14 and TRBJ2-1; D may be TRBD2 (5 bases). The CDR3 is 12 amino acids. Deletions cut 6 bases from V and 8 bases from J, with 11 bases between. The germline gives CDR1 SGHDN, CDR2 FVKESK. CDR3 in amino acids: CASSRGWDEQFF. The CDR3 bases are TGTGCCAGCAGTCGGGGTTGGGATGAGCAGTTCTTC.

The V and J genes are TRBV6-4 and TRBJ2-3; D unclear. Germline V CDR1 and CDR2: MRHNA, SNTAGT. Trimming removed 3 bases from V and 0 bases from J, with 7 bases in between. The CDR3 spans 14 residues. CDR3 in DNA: TGTGCCAGCAGTGAGCATGGGAGCACAGATACGCAGTATTTT. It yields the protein CASSEHGSTDTQYF.

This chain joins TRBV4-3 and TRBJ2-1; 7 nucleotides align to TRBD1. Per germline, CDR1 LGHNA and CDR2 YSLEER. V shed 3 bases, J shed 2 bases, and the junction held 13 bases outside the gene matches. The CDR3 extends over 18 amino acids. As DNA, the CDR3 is TGCGCCAGCAGCCAGGCATTTCCCGACAGGGCAACCTACAATGAGCAGTTCTTC. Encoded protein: CASSQAFPDRATYNEQFF.

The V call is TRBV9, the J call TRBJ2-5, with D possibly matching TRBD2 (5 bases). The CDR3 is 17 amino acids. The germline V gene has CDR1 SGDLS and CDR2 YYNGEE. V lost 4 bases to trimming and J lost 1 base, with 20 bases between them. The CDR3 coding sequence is TGTGCCAGCAGCCCCCGGCTCGCCGGGATCGGCCAAGAGACCCAGTACTTC. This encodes CASSPRLAGIGQETQYF.

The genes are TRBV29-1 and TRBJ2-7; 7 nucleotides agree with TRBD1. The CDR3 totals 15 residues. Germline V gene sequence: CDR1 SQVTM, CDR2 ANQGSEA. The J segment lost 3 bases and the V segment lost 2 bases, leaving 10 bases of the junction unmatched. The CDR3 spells CSVESTGVGGYEQYF. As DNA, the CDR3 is TGCAGCGTTGAATCCACAGGGGTCGGTGGCTACGAGCAGTACTTC.

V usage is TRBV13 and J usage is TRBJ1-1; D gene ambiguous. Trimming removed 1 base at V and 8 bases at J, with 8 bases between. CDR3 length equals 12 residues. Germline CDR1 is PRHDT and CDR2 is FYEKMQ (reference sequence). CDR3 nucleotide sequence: TGTGCCAGCAGCTTAGCACGGAGGGAAGCTTTCTTT. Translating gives CASSLARREAFF. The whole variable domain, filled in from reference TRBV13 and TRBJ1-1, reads AAGVIQSPRHLIKEKRETATLKCYPIPRHDTVYWYQQGPGQDPQFLISFYEKMQSDKGSIPDRFSAQQFSDYHSELNMSSLELGDSALYFCASSLARREAFFGQGTRLTVV.

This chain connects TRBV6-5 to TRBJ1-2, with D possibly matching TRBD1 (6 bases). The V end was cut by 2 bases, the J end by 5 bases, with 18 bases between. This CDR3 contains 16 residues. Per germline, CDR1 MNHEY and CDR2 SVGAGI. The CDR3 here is CASSYLTRRGTYGYTF. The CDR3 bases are TGTGCCAGCAGTTACCTAACAAGGCGGGGGACATATGGCTACACCTTC.

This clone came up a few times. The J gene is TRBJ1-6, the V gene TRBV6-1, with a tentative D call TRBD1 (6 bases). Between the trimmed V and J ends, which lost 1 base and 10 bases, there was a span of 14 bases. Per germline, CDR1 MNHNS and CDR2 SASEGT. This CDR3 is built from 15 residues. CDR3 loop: CASSEEGGLRSPLHF. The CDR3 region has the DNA TGTGCCAGCAGTGAAGAGGGGGGGCTGAGGTCACCCCTCCACTTT.

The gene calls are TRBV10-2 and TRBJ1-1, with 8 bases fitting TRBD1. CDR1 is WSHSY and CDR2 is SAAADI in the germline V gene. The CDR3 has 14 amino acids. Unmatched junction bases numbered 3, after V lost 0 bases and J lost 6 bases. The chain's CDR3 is CASSESGQVSEAFF. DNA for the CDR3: TGCGCCAGCAGTGAGTCGGGACAGGTTTCTGAAGCTTTCTTT.

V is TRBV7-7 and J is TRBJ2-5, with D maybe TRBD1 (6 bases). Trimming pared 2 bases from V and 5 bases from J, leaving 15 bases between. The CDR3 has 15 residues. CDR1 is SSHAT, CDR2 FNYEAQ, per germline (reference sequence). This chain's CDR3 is CASSLIFGGRETQYF. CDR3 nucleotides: TGTGCCAGCAGCTTAATTTTTGGGGGCCGGGAGACCCAGTACTTC.

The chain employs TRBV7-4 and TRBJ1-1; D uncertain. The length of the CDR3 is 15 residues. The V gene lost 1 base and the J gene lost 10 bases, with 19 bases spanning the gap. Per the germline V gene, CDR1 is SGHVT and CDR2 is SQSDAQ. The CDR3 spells CASSLGRTQVGIAFF. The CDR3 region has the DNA TGTGCCAGCAGCTTAGGCCGGACGCAGGTAGGGATAGCTTTCTTT.

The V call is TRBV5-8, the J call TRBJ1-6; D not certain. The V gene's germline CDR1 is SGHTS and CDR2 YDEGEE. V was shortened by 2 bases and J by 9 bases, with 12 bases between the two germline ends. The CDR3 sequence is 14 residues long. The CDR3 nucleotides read TGTGCCAGCAGCTTTCCGAAATGGGGTTCACCCCTCCACTTT. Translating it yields CASSFPKWGSPLHF.

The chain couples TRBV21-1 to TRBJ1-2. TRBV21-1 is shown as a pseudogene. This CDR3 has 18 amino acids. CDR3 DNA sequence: TGTGCCAGCAGCAAAGGTGGGATCCTGAGTACCGGGAACTATGGCTACACCTTC. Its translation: CASSKGGILSTGNYGYTF.

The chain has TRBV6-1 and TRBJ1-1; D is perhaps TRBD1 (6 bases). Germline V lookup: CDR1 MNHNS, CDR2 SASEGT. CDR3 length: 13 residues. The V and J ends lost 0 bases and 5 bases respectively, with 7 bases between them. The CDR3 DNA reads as TGTGCCAGCAGTGAAGCAGGGGGGACTGAAGCTTTCTTT. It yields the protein CASSEAGGTEAFF.

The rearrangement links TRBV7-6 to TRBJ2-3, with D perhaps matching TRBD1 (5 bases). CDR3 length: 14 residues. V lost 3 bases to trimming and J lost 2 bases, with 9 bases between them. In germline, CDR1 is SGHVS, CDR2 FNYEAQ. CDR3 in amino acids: CASSFRQNTDTQYF. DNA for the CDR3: TGTGCCAGCAGCTTCAGACAGAACACAGATACGCAGTATTTT.

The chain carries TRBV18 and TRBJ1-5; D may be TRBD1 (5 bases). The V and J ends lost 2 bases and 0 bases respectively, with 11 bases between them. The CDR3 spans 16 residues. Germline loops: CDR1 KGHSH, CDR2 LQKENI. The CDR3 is CASSPSPGNSNQPQHF. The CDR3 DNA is TGTGCCAGCTCACCATCCCCAGGGAATAGCAATCAGCCCCAGCATTTT.

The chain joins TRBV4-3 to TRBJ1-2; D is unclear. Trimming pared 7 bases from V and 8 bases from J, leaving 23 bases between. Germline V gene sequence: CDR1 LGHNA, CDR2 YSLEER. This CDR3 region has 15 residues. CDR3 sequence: CASNMFRGGIDGYTF. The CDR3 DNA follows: TGCGCCAGCAACATGTTTCGGGGAGGGATTGACGGCTACACCTTC.

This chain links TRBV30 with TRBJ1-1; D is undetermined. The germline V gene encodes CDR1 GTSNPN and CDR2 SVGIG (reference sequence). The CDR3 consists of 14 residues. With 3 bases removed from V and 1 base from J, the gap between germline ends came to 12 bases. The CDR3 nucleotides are TGTGCCTGGAGGTCATCAGGTAAGAACACTGAAGCTTTCTTT. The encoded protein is CAWRSSGKNTEAFF.

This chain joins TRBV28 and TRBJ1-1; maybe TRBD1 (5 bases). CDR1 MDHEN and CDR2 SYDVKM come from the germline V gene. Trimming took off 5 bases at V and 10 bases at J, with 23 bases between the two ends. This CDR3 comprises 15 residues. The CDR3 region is CASSPLGEGVARAFF. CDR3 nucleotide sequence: TGTGCCAGCAGTCCCTTGGGGGAGGGAGTGGCCAGAGCTTTCTTT.

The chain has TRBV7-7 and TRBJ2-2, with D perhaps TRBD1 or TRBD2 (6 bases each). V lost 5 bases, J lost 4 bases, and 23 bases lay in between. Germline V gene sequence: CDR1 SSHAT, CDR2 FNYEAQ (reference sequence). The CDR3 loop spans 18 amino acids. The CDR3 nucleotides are TGTGCCAGCAGCCCGCTCCTAGGAGGGGGGCCTCTCACCGGGGAGCTGTTTTTT. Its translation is CASSPLLGGGPLTGELFF.

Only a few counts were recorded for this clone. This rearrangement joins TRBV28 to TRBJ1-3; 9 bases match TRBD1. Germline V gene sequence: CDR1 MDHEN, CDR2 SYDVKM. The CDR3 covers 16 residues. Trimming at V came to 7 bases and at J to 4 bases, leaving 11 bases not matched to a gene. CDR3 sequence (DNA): TGTGCCAGCATCGCTCCCGGGACAGGGTTGGGAAACACCATATATTTT. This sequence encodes CASIAPGTGLGNTIYF.

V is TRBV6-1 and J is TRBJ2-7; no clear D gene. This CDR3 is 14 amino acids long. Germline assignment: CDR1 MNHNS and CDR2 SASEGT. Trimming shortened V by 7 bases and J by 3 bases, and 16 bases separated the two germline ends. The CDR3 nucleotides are TGTGCCAGCATGAATTCGGCTAGTCACTACGAGCAGTACTTC. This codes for CASMNSASHYEQYF.